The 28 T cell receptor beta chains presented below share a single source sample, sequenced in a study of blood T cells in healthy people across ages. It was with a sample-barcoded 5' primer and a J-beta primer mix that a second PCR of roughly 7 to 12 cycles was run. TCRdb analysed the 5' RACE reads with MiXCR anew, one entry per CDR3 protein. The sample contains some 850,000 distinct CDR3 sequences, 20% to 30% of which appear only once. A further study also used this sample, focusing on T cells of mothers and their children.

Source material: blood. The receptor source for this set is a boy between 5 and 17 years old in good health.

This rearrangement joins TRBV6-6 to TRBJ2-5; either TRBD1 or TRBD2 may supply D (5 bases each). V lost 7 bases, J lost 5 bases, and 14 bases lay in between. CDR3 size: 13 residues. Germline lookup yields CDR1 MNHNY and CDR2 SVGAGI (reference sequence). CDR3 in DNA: TGTGCCAGCATTATGGGGACGGAGGAGACCCAGTACTTC. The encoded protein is CASIMGTEETQYF.

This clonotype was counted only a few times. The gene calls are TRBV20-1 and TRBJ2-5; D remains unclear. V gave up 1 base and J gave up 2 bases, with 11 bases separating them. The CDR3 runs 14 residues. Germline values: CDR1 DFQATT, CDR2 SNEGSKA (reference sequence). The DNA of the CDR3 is TGCAGTGCTAGAGGACGACTGGCGCAAGAGACCCAGTACTTC. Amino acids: CSARGRLAQETQYF.

The CDR3 coding sequence is TGCAGCGGGGGACAGGGGGGGTCCTACGAGCAGTACTTC. Amino acids: CSGGQGGSYEQYF. This chain connects TRBV29-1 to TRBJ2-5; 11 nucleotides match TRBD1. The end of the DNA fits TRBJ2-7 better, so the J call may be wrong. The CDR3 is made up of 13 amino acids. Germline lookup yields CDR1 SQVTM and CDR2 ANQGSEA.

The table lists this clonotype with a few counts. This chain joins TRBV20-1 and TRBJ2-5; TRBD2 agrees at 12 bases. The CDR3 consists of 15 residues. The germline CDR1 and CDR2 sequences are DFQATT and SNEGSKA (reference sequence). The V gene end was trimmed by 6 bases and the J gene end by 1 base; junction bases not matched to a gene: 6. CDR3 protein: CSAYGTSGSQETQYF. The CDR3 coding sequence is TGCAGTGCCTACGGGACTAGCGGGTCCCAAGAGACCCAGTACTTC.

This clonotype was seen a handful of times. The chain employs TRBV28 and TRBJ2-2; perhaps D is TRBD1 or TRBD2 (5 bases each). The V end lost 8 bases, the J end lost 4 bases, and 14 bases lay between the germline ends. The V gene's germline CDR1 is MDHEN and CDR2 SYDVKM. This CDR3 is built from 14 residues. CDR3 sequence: CASSSEGPTGELFF. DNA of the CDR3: TGTGCCAGCTCCTCAGAGGGGCCCACCGGGGAGCTGTTTTTT.

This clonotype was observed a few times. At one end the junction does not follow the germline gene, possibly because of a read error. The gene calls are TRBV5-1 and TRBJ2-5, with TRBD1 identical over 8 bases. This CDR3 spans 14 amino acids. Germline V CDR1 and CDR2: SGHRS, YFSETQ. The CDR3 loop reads CASSIQGADETRYF. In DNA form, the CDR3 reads TGCGCCAGCAGCATTCAGGGGGCGGACGAGACCCGGTACTTC.

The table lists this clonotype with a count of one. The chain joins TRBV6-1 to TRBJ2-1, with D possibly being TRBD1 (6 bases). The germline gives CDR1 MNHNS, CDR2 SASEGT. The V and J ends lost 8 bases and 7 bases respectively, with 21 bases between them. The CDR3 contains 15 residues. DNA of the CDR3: TGTGCCAGCCGGTGGGACAATCTTAAATGGAATGAGCAGTTCTTC. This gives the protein CASRWDNLKWNEQFF.

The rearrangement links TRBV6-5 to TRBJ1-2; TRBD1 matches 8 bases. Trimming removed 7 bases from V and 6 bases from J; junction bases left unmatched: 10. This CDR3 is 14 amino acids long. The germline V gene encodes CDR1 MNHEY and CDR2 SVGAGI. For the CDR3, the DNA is TGTGCCAGCACAGGGGGCTTAAGGTTGGATGGCTACACCTTC. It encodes CASTGGLRLDGYTF.

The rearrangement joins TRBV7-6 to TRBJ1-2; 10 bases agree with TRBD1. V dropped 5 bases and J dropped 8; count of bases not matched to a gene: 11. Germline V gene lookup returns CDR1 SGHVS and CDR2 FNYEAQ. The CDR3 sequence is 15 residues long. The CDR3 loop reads CASSQYPGTGAGYTF. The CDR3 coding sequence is TGTGCCAGCAGCCAATACCCAGGGACAGGGGCAGGCTACACCTTC.

The DNA of the CDR3 is TGTGCCAGCGCTCAGCTTGGGACGCACACAGATACGCAGTATTTT. Translating it yields CASAQLGTHTDTQYF. The chain recombines TRBV6-8 with TRBJ2-3; D might be TRBD1 or TRBD2, each matching 5 bases. The CDR3 runs 15 residues. Germline lookup yields CDR1 MNHGY and CDR2 SAAAGT. Deletions cut 8 bases from V and 2 bases from J, with 17 bases between.

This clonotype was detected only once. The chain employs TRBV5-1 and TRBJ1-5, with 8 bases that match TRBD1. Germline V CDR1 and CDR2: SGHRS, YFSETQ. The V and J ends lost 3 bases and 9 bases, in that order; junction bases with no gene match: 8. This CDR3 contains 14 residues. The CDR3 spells CASSSGTGQTPQHF. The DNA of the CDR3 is TGCGCCAGCAGCTCCGGGACAGGACAAACGCCCCAGCATTTT.

CDR3: CSARVSGGASEQYF. CDR3 sequence (DNA): TGCAGTGCTAGGGTATCGGGGGGGGCCTCCGAGCAGTACTTC. This chain connects TRBV20-1 to TRBJ2-5; 8 nucleotides match TRBD2. The assigned J gene may be wrong: the sequence end matches TRBJ2-7 better. Germline CDR1 DFQATT, CDR2 SNEGSKA (reference sequence). The CDR3 totals 14 residues.

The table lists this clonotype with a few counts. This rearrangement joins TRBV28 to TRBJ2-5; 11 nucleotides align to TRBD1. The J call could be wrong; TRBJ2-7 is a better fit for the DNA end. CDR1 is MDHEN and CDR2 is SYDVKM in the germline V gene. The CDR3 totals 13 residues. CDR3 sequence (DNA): TGTGCCAGCAGTTGGACAGGGGGCGACGAGCAGTACTTC. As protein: CASSWTGGDEQYF.

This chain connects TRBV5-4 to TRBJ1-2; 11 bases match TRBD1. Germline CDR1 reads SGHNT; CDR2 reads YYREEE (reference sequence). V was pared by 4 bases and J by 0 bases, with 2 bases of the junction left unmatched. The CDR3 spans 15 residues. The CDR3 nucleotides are TGTGCCAGCAGCGGGACAGGGGGAGCTAACTATGGCTACACCTTC. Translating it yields CASSGTGGANYGYTF.

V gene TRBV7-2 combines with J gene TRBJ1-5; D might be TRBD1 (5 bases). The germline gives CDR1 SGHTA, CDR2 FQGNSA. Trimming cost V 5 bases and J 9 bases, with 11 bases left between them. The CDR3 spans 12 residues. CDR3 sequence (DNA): TGTGCCAGCAGCCACGGGGGTCCGCCCCAGCATTTT. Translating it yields CASSHGGPPQHF.

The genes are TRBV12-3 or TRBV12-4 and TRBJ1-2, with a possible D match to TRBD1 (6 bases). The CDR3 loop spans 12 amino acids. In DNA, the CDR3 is TGTGTCAGTGGGGGGGCGGCCGATGGCTACACCTTC. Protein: CVSGGAADGYTF.

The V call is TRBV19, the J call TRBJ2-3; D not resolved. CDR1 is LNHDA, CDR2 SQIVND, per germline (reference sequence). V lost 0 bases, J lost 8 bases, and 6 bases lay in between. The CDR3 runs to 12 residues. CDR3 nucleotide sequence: TGTGCCAGTAGTATAGAGGTCGGTACGCAGTATTTT. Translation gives CASSIEVGTQYF. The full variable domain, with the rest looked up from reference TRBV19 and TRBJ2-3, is DGGITQSPKYLFRKEGQNVTLSCEQNLNHDAMYWYRQDPGQGLRLIYYSQIVNDFQKGDIAEGYSVSREKKESFPLTVTSAQKNPTAFYLCASSIEVGTQYFGPGTRLTVL.

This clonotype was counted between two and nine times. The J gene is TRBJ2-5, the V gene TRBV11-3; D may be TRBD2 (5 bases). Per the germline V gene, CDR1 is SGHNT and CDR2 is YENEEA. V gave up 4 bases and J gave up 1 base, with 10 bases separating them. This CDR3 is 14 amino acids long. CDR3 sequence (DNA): TGTGCCAGCAGCTCGGACTCGTCCCAAGAGACCCAGTACTTC. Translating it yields CASSSDSSQETQYF.

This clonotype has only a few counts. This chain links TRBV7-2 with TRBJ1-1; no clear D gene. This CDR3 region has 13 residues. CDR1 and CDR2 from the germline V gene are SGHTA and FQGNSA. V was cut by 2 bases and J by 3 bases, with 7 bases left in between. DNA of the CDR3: TGTGCCAGCAGCTTAATGGTTGACACTGAAGCTTTCTTT. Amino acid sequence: CASSLMVDTEAFF. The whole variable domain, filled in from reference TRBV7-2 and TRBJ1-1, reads GAGVSQSPSNKVTEKGKDVELRCDPISGHTALYWYRQSLGQGLEFLIYFQGNSAPDKSGLPSDRFSAERTGGSVSTLTIQRTQQEDSAVYLCASSLMVDTEAFFGQGTRLTVV.

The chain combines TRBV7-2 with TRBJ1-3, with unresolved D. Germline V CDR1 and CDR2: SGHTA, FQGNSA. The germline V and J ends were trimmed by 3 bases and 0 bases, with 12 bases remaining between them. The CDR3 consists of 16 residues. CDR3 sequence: CASSFPTANSGNTIYF. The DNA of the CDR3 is TGTGCCAGCAGCTTCCCTACAGCCAACTCTGGAAACACCATATATTTT.

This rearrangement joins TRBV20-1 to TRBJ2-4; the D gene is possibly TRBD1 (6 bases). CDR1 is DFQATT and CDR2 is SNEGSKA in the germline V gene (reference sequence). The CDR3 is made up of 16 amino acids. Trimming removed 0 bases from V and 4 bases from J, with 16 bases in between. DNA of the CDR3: TGCAGTGCTAGAGAACAGGGATCAGGGGCTAAAAACATTCAGTACTTC. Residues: CSAREQGSGAKNIQYF.

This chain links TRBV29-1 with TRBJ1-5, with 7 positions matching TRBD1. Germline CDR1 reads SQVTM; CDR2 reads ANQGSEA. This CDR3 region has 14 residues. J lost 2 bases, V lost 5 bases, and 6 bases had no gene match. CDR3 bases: TGCAGCGTTTCAGGGGGAGTTGGCAATCAGCCCCAGCATTTT. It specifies CSVSGGVGNQPQHF.

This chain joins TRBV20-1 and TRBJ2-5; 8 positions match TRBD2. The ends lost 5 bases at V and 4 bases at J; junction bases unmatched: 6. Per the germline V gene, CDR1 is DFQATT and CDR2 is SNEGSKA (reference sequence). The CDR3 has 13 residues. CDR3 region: CSAGTGGVETQYF. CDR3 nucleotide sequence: TGCAGTGCTGGGACGGGGGGGGTAGAGACCCAGTACTTC.

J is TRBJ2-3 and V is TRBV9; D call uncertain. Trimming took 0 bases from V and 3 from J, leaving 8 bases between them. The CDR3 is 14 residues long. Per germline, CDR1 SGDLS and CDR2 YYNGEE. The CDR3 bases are TGTGCCAGCAGCGTAGGGTGGGTAACAGATACGCAGTATTTT. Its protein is CASSVGWVTDTQYF.

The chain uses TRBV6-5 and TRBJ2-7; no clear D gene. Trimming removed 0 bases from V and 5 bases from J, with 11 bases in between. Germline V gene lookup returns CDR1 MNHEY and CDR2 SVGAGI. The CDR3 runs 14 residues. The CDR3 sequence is CASSYSLVQNEQYF. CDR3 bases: TGTGCCAGCAGTTACTCCCTGGTCCAAAACGAGCAGTACTTC.

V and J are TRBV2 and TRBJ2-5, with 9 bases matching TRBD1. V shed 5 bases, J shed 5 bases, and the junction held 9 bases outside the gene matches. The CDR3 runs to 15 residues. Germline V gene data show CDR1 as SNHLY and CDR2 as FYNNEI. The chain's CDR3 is CASSPRQGVGETQYF. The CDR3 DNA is TGTGCCAGCAGTCCCCGACAGGGGGTTGGGGAGACCCAGTACTTC.

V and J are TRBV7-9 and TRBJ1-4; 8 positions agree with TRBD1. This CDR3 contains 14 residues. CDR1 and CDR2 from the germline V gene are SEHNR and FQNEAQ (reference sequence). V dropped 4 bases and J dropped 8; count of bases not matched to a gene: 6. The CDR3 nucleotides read TGTGCCAGCAGCTCTACAGGGGGTCTCGAAAAACTGTTTTTT. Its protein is CASSSTGGLEKLFF.

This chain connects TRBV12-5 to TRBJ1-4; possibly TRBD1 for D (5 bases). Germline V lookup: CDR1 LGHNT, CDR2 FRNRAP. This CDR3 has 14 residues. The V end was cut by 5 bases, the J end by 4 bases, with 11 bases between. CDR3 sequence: CASGAGSGNEKLFF. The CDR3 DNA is TGTGCTAGTGGTGCAGGGAGCGGTAATGAAAAACTGTTTTTT.